These 11 T cell receptor beta chains share one sample of origin, sequenced in a study of spatial heterogeneity in lung cancer. Sample time point: sample taken at primary tumor resection. TCRdb independently ran MiXCR on the 5' RACE reads; one entry per CDR3 protein. The data contain under 40,000 distinct CDR3 sequences, roughly 5.4% of them singletons. The source material was PBMCs, sampled at surgery. The receptors were gathered from a female donor with early-stage non-small cell lung cancer.

There are many counts of this clonotype. The chain has TRBV6-6 and TRBJ2-1, with 8 bases matching TRBD1. CDR3 size: 15 residues. Germline values: CDR1 MNHNY, CDR2 SVGAGI (reference sequence). The J segment lost 6 bases and the V segment lost 2 bases, leaving 6 bases of the junction unmatched. CDR3 nucleotide sequence: TGTGCCAGCAGTTACGGGCAGGGGGCGCCCAATGAGCAGTTCTTC. It encodes CASSYGQGAPNEQFF.

The chain recombines TRBV6-1 with TRBJ2-7, with D perhaps TRBD1 (6 bases). The CDR3 length is 15 residues. Looked up from germline, CDR1 is MNHNS and CDR2 is SASEGT. Trimming removed 1 base from V and 3 bases from J, with 13 bases in between. CDR3 sequence (DNA): TGTGCCAGCAGTGAAGGGGGCGCCAGGGGCTACGAGCAGTACTTC. This translates into CASSEGGARGYEQYF.

This clonotype was counted only a few times. The gene calls are TRBV7-2 and TRBJ1-1; D remains ambiguous. Germline V gene lookup returns CDR1 SGHTA and CDR2 FQGNSA. This CDR3 has 14 residues. Trimming pared 2 bases from V and 5 bases from J, leaving 12 bases between. The CDR3 DNA reads as TGTGCCAGCAGCTTAATGCGGCTCCAGACTGAAGCTTTCTTT. Translation gives CASSLMRLQTEAFF.

The rearrangement joins TRBV6-6 to TRBJ2-7, with no clear D. The V end lost 6 bases, the J end lost 2 bases, and 8 bases lay between the germline ends. In germline, CDR1 is MNHNY, CDR2 SVGAGI (reference sequence). CDR3 length: 12 amino acids. CDR3 bases: TGTGCCAGCAGGTCAGATGCCTACGAGCAGTACTTC. This sequence encodes CASRSDAYEQYF.

The table lists this clonotype with many counts. The CDR3 is CASSLAGGQYNEQFF. CDR3 DNA sequence: TGTGCCAGCAGCTTAGCGGGGGGCCAATACAATGAGCAGTTCTTC. The gene calls are TRBV7-2 and TRBJ2-1; D could derive from TRBD1 or TRBD2 (6 bases each). Trimming shortened V by 0 bases and J by 4 bases, and 10 bases separated the two germline ends. The CDR3 has 15 residues. Germline V gene lookup returns CDR1 SGHTA and CDR2 FQGNSA.

The table lists this clonotype with many counts. This chain links TRBV28 with TRBJ2-1, with TRBD1 identical over 7 bases. From germline, CDR1 is MDHEN and CDR2 SYDVKM. The V and J ends lost 2 bases and 5 bases, in that order; junction bases with no gene match: 3. The CDR3 runs 14 residues. CDR3 bases: TGTGCCAGCAGTTTAGGGACAGCGAACAATGAGCAGTTCTTC. Protein sequence: CASSLGTANNEQFF.

The rearrangement links TRBV5-4 to TRBJ2-4, with TRBD2 identical over 7 bases. The CDR3 totals 13 residues. The ends lost 5 bases at V and 5 bases at J; junction bases unmatched: 4. Germline CDR1 SGHNT, CDR2 YYREEE (reference sequence). The CDR3 DNA reads as TGTGCCAGCAGTCGGACTAGTGAAAACATTCAGTACTTC. It translates to CASSRTSENIQYF.

This clonotype was seen ten or more times. CDR3 in amino acids: CASSLFGEVNTEAFF. CDR3 coding DNA: TGTGCCAGCAGCTTATTCGGAGAGGTGAACACTGAAGCTTTCTTT. The V gene is TRBV11-1, the J gene TRBJ1-1; D remains ambiguous. Per germline, CDR1 SGHAT and CDR2 FQDESV (reference sequence). V was pared by 2 bases and J by 0 bases, with 10 bases between. CDR3 length: 15 residues.

This clonotype was seen repeatedly, ten times or more. The chain joins TRBV29-1 to TRBJ2-7, with D perhaps given as TRBD1 or TRBD2 (5 bases each). Trimming stripped 7 bases from V and 7 bases from J, with 17 bases between. This CDR3 contains 12 residues. Germline values: CDR1 SQVTM, CDR2 ANQGSEA. The CDR3 loop reads CSARWGKGEQYF. DNA for the CDR3: TGCAGCGCGAGATGGGGGAAAGGTGAGCAGTACTTC.

This clonotype appeared a few times. The chain employs TRBV7-2 and TRBJ1-2; maybe TRBD1 (5 bases). The ends were cut back, 1 base at V and 3 bases at J, with 12 bases in the middle. Germline CDR1 and CDR2: SGHTA and FQGNSA. The CDR3 has 15 residues. CDR3 nucleotide sequence: TGTGCCAGCAGCTTAGAGCGGACACCATACTATGGCTACACCTTC. Amino acid sequence: CASSLERTPYYGYTF.

This clonotype has just a few counts. This rearrangement joins TRBV30 to TRBJ1-2; unclear D gene. Germline assignment: CDR1 GTSNPN and CDR2 SVGIG (reference sequence). This CDR3 has 10 amino acids. The V and J ends lost 5 bases and 8 bases respectively, with 9 bases between them. The CDR3 DNA sequence: TGTGCCTGGCGAACGGGGGGCTACACCTTC. This codes for CAWRTGGYTF.